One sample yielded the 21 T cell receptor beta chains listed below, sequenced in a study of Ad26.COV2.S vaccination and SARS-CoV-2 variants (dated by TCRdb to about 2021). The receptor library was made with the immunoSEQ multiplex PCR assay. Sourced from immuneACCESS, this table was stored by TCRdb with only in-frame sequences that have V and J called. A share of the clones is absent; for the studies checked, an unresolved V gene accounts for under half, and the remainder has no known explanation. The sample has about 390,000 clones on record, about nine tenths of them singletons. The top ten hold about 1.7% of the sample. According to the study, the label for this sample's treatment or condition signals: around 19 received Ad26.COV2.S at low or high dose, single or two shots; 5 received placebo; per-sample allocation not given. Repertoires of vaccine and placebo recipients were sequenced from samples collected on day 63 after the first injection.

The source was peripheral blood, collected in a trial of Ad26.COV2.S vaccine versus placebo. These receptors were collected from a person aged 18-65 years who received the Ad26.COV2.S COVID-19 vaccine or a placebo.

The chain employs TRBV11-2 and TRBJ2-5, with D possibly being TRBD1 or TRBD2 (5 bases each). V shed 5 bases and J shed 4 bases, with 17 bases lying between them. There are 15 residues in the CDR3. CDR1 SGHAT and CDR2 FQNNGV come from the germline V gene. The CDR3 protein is CASSRGAREGETQYF. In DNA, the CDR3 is TGTGCCAGCAGCCGAGGGGCGCGAGAAGGAGAGACCCAGTACTTC.

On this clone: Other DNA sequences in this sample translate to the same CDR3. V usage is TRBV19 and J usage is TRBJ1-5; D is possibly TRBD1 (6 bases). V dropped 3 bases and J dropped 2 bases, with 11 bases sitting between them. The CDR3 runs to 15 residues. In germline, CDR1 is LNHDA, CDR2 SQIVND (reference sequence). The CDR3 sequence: CASSIVQGGNQPQHF. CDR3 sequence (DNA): TGTGCCAGTAGTATCGTACAGGGTGGCAATCAGCCCCAGCATTTT.

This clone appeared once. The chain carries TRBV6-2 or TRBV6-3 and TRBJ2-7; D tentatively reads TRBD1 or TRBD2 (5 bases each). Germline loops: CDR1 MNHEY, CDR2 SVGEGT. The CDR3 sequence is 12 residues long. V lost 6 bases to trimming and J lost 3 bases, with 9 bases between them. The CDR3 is CASSGTVYEQYF. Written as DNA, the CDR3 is TGTGCCAGCAGCGGGACGGTCTACGAGCAGTACTTC.

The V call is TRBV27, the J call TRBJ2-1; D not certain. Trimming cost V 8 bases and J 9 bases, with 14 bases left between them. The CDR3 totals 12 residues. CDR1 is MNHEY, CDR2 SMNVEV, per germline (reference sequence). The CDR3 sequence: CASALAGREQFF. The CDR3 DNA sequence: TGTGCCAGCGCACTTGCCGGGCGTGAGCAGTTCTTC.

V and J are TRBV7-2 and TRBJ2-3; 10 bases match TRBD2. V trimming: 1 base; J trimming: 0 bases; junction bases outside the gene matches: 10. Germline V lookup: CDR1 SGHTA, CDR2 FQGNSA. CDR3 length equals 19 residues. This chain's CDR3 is CASSLDALAGARSTDTQYF. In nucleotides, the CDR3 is TGTGCCAGCAGCTTAGATGCGCTAGCGGGGGCCCGGAGCACAGATACGCAGTATTTT.

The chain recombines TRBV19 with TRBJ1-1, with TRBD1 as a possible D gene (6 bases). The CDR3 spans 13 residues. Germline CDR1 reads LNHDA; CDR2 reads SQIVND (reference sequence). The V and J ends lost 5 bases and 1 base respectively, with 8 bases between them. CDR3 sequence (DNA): TGTGCCAGTAGTCCGACAGGGAACACTGAAGCTTTCTTT. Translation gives CASSPTGNTEAFF.

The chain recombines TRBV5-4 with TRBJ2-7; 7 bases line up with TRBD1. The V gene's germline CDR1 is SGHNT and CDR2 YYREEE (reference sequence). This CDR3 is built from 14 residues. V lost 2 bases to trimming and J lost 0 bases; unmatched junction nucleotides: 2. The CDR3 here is CASSLWTGSYEQYF. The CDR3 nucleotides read TGTGCCAGCAGCTTATGGACAGGCTCCTACGAGCAGTACTTC.

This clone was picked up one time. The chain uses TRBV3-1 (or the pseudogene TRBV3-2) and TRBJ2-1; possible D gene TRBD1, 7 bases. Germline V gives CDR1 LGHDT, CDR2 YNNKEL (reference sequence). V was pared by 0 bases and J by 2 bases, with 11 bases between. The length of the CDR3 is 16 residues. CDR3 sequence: CASSQDPRGAYNEQFF. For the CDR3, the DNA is TGTGCCAGCAGCCAAGATCCCAGGGGGGCCTACAATGAGCAGTTCTTC.

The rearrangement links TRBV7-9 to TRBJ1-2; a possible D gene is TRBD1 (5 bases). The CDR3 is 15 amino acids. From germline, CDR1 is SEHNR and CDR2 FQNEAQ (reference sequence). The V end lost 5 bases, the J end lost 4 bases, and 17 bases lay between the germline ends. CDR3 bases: TGTGCCAGCAGCCCACGAGAGGGACTGAGCTATGGCTACACCTTC. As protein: CASSPREGLSYGYTF.

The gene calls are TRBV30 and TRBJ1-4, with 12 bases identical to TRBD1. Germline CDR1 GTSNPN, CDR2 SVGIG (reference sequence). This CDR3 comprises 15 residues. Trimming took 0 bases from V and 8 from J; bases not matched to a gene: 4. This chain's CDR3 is CAWSVGTGGKEKLFF. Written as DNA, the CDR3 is TGTGCCTGGAGTGTTGGGACAGGGGGCAAAGAAAAACTGTTTTTT.

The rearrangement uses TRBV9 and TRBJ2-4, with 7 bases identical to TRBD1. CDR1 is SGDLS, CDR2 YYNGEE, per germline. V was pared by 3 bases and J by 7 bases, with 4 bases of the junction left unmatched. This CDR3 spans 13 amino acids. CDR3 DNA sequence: TGTGCCAGCAGCGACCGGGACAGTAACATTCAGTACTTC. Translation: CASSDRDSNIQYF.

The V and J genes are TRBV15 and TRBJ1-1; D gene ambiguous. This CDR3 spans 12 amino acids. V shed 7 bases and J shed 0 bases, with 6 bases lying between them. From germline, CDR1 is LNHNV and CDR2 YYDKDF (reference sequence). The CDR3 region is CATTSVNTEAFF. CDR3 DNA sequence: TGTGCCACCACTTCCGTGAACACTGAAGCTTTCTTT.

Written as DNA, the CDR3 is TGTGCCGTAGAACCCGGGACACAGATAGACACCGGGGAGCTGTTTTTT. It codes for CAVEPGTQIDTGELFF. The chain uses TRBV6-6 and TRBJ2-2; possibly TRBD1 for D (6 bases). Trimming took off 11 bases at V and 3 bases at J, with 22 bases between the two ends. Germline V gene sequence: CDR1 MNHNY, CDR2 SVGAGI (reference sequence). This CDR3 spans 16 amino acids.

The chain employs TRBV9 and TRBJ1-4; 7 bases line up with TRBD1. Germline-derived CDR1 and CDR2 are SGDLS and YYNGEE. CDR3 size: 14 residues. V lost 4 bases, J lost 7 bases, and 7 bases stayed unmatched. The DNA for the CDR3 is TGTGCCAGCAGCTCGAACAGGGGCGGTGAAAAACTGTTTTTT. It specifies CASSSNRGGEKLFF.

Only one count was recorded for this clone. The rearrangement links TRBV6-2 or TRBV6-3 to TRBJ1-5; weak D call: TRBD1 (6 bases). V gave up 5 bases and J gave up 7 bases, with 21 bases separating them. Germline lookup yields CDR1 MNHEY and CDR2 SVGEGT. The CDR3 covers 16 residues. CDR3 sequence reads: CASSPPRQGLRQPQHF. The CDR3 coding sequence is TGTGCCAGCAGTCCCCCCCGGCAGGGGCTACGGCAGCCCCAGCATTTT.

The CDR3 DNA is TGTGCCAGCGGACTGCGAACAGGGGGTCGGCTCGAGCAGTACTTC. Protein sequence: CASGLRTGGRLEQYF. The chain couples TRBV6-5 to TRBJ2-7; 8 nucleotides line up with TRBD1. The CDR3 spans 15 residues. The germline V gene has CDR1 MNHEY and CDR2 SVGAGI. V lost 8 bases and J lost 6; bases outside the gene matches: 15.

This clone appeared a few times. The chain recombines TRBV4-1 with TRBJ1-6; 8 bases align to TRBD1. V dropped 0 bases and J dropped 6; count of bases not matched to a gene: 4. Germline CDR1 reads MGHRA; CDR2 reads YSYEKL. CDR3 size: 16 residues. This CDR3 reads CASSQETGAPNSPLHF. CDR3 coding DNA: TGCGCCAGCAGCCAAGAGACAGGGGCACCTAATTCACCCCTCCACTTT.

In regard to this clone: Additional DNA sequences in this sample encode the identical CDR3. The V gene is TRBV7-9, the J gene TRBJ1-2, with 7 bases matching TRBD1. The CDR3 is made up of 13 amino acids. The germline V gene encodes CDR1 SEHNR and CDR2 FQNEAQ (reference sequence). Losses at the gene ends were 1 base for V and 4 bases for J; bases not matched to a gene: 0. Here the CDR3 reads CASSLGQGYGYTF. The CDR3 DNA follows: TGTGCCAGCAGCTTAGGACAGGGCTATGGCTACACCTTC.

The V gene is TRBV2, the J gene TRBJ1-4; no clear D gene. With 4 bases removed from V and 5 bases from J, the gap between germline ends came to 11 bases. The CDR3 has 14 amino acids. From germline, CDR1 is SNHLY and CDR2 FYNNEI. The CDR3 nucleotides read TGTGCCAGCAGTGTTAGACGGCAAAATGAAAAACTGTTTTTT. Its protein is CASSVRRQNEKLFF.

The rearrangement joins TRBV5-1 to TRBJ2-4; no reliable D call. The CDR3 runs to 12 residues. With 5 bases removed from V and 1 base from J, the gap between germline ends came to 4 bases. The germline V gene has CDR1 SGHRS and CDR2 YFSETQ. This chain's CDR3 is CASSTAKNIQYF. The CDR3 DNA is TGCGCCAGCAGTACGGCCAAAAACATTCAGTACTTC.

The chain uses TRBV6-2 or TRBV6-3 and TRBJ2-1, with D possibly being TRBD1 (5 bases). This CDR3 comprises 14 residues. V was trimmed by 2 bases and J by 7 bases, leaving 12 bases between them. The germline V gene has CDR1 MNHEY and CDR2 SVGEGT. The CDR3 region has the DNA TGTGCCAGCAGTTACGGGGCGGCCCCTAATGAGCAGTTCTTC. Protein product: CASSYGAAPNEQFF.